The 14 T cell receptor beta chains reported below all come from one sample, sequenced in a study of T cell responses to AZD1222 COVID-19 vaccine. The data were produced by immunoSEQ multiplex PCR, yet TCRdb's version contains in-frame clones alone and is incomplete. The sample consists of 72,000 or so clones, 85% of them appearing once. The sample was peripheral blood, taken on day 0 of AZD1222 vaccination. The receptors were sampled from an adult in good health.

The chain carries TRBV19 and TRBJ1-2; TRBD1 aligns across 7 bases. The CDR3 is made up of 19 amino acids. Germline values: CDR1 LNHDA, CDR2 SQIVND (reference sequence). Losses at the gene ends were 3 bases for V and 6 bases for J; bases not matched to a gene: 22. The chain's CDR3 is CASSIESRTWLQGGHGYTF. CDR3 bases: TGTGCCAGTAGTATCGAATCACGCACCTGGTTACAAGGGGGCCATGGCTACACCTTC.

The J gene is TRBJ2-3, the V gene TRBV2; no definite D call. The V end lost 6 bases, the J end lost 0 bases, and 1 base lay between the germline ends. The germline CDR1 and CDR2 sequences are SNHLY and FYNNEI. The CDR3 is 11 amino acids. CDR3 amino acids: CASSSTDTQYF. The CDR3 bases are TGTGCCAGCAGCAGCACAGATACGCAGTATTTT.

J is TRBJ2-7 and V is TRBV18, with a possible D match to TRBD1 (5 bases). CDR3 length equals 15 residues. In germline, CDR1 is KGHSH, CDR2 LQKENI. Trimming shortened V by 2 bases and J by 4 bases, and 15 bases separated the two germline ends. The CDR3, as DNA: TGTGCCAGCTCACCATGGGGCCAGGCGCAATACGAGCAGTACTTC. Its protein is CASSPWGQAQYEQYF.

V usage is TRBV4-2 and J usage is TRBJ1-1; D perhaps matches TRBD1 (6 bases). With 4 bases removed from V and 8 bases from J, the gap between germline ends came to 17 bases. Looked up from germline, CDR1 is LGHNA and CDR2 is YNFKEQ. The CDR3 is made up of 14 amino acids. The CDR3 spells CASSRGGLGPEAFF. Written as DNA, the CDR3 is TGTGCCAGCAGCCGGGGGGGCCTAGGACCCGAAGCTTTCTTT.

The CDR3 loop is CAISERGNGYTF. The CDR3 DNA follows: TGTGCCATTTCGGAGAGGGGGAATGGCTACACCTTC. J is TRBJ1-2 and V is TRBV6-6; D perhaps matches TRBD1 (6 bases). The V end lost 10 bases, the J end lost 6 bases, and 15 bases lay between the germline ends. The CDR3 is made up of 12 amino acids. From germline, CDR1 is MNHNY and CDR2 SVGAGI (reference sequence).

This rearrangement joins TRBV2 to TRBJ1-2, with D possibly matching TRBD1 (5 bases). The CDR3 is made up of 12 amino acids. The germline gives CDR1 SNHLY, CDR2 FYNNEI. V was pared by 3 bases and J by 6 bases, with 8 bases between. The CDR3 sequence is CASSDGTNGYTF. The CDR3 bases are TGTGCCAGCAGTGATGGGACGAATGGCTACACCTTC.

The chain couples TRBV7-9 to TRBJ2-3; D possibly corresponds to TRBD2 (6 bases). Trimming removed 4 bases at V and 4 bases at J, with 15 bases between. The CDR3 runs to 15 residues. Germline-derived CDR1 and CDR2 are SEHNR and FQNEAQ (reference sequence). CDR3 amino acids: CASSSEGGIADTQYF. For the CDR3, the DNA is TGTGCCAGCAGCTCCGAGGGAGGAATTGCAGATACGCAGTATTTT.

This rearrangement joins TRBV3-1 (or the pseudogene TRBV3-2) to TRBJ1-2, with D perhaps matching TRBD1 (5 bases). CDR3 length: 12 amino acids. The V gene lost 1 base and the J gene lost 7 bases, with 7 bases spanning the gap. Germline-derived CDR1 and CDR2 are LGHDT and YNNKEL (reference sequence). The CDR3 bases are TGTGCCAGCAGCCAAGTGGGGGTTGGCTACACCTTC. Amino acids: CASSQVGVGYTF.

The CDR3 coding sequence is TGTGCCAGCAGCGTACAGGGATCCTACGAGCAGTACTTC. Its protein product is CASSVQGSYEQYF. The chain uses TRBV3-1 (or the pseudogene TRBV3-2) and TRBJ2-7, with D possibly being TRBD1 (6 bases). V lost 5 bases and J 1 base, leaving 9 bases between the germline ends. The CDR3 runs 13 residues. CDR1 and CDR2 (germline): LGHDT, YNNKEL (reference sequence).

With respect to this clone: The sample carries other DNA sequences with the same CDR3. The V and J genes are TRBV25-1 and TRBJ2-1; D uncertain. Trimming took off 2 bases at V and 6 bases at J, with 5 bases between the two ends. Germline V CDR1 and CDR2: MGHDK, SYGVNS. This CDR3 has 12 residues. The CDR3 is CASSEVGNEQFF. The CDR3 region has the DNA TGTGCCAGCAGTGAAGTGGGCAATGAGCAGTTCTTC.

The rearrangement joins TRBV5-6 to TRBJ1-1; D gene uncertain. Trimming stripped 4 bases from V and 8 bases from J, with 9 bases between. Looked up from germline, CDR1 is SGHDT and CDR2 is YYEEEE. The CDR3 sequence is 11 residues long. The CDR3 spells CASSHGLEAFF. The CDR3 coding sequence is TGTGCCAGCAGCCACGGGCTAGAAGCTTTCTTT.

The CDR3 sequence is CASSQDLGIAGAQYF. The CDR3 coding sequence is TGTGCCAGCAGCCAAGATTTGGGGATAGCGGGAGCCCAGTACTTC. The chain joins TRBV14 to TRBJ2-5; TRBD2 matches 9 bases. V was clipped by 0 bases and J by 9 bases; unmatched bases: 8. From germline, CDR1 is SGHDN and CDR2 FVKESK. The CDR3 runs 15 residues.

The chain has TRBV6-5 and TRBJ2-3; D is unclear. The CDR3 loop spans 12 amino acids. Trimming left V 8 bases short and J 4 bases short, with 10 bases between. Germline CDR1 and CDR2: MNHEY and SVGAGI. CDR3 in amino acids: CASSSTADTQYF. In DNA, the CDR3 is TGTGCCAGCTCATCCACCGCAGATACGCAGTATTTT.

The chain's CDR3 is CASSVLENTEAFF. The CDR3 DNA is TGTGCCAGCAGTGTTCTGGAAAACACTGAAGCTTTCTTT. V usage is TRBV2 and J usage is TRBJ1-1; D is unresolved. CDR3 length equals 13 residues. Germline lookup yields CDR1 SNHLY and CDR2 FYNNEI. Deletions cut 4 bases from V and 2 bases from J, with 8 bases between.